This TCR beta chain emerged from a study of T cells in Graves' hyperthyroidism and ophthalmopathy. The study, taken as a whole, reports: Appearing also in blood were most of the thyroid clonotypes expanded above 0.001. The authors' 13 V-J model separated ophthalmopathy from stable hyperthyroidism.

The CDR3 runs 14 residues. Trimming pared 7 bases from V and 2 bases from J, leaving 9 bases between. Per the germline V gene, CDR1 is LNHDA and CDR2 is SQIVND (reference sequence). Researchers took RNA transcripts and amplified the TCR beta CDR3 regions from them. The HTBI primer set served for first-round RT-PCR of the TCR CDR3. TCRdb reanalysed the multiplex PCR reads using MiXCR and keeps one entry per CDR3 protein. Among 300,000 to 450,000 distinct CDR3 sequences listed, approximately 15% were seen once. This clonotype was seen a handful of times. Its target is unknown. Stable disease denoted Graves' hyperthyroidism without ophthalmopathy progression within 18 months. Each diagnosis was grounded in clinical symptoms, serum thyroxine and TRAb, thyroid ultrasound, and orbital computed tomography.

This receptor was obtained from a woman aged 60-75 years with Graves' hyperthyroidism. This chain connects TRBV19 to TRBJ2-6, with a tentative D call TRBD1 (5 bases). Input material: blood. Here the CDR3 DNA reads TGTGCCAGTAAGGGGCAGACTGGGGCCAACGTCCTGACTTTC. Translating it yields CASKGQTGANVLTF.